This section outlines one T cell receptor beta chain sequence together with its context. The antigen remains unidentified. Healthy bone marrow donors made up the cohort. This sample is part of a study of cytomegalovirus exposure and HLA in healthy donors. Study results and limitations: In a later analysis, CMV-associated beta chains were mostly HLA-associated, it appeared. The productive fraction for most TCR beta V segments was about 90% or about 30% in an earlier analysis. Associated with cytomegalovirus, according to the listing, were some 150 TCR beta chains.

Trimming stripped 6 bases from V and 5 bases from J, with 13 bases between. The CDR3 covers 13 residues. Germline V CDR1 and CDR2: MDHEN, SYDVKM. A multiplex PCR was run with 60 Vbeta primers and 13 Jbeta primers. Assay used: immunoSEQ multiplex PCR; TCRdb lists only in-frame clones, some missing. This sample has approximately 170,000 clones; around 68% occur once, and the top ten carry less than 1.5%. Specimen: PBMCs. This chain uses TRBV28 with TRBJ1-1; D call uncertain. The TCR sequence derives from a man aged 45-65 years in good health and CMV-seronegative. CDR3 in amino acids: CASSLTRGTEAFF. In DNA, the CDR3 is TGTGCCAGCAGCCTCACCCGGGGAACTGAAGCTTTCTTT.